These 30 T cell receptor beta chains were all obtained from the same sample, sequenced in a study of long-term antiretroviral therapy in people with HIV. At survey level, the immunoSEQ assay was run in its v3.0 version. Clones were read by immunoSEQ multiplex PCR, and TCRdb kept only the in-frame ones, dropping some. This table has 11,000 to 15,000 clones, roughly four fifths appearing once. The sample consisted of unsorted PBMCs, taken 1.8 years before starting antiretroviral therapy. The receptors here all came from a woman between 40 and 55 years old with HIV.

J is TRBJ2-3 and V is TRBV5-1; 8 bases match TRBD2. Losses at the gene ends were 1 base for V and 6 bases for J; bases not matched to a gene: 13. The germline CDR1 and CDR2 sequences are SGHRS and YFSETQ. This CDR3 is built from 17 residues. CDR3 nucleotide sequence: TGCGCCAGCAGCTTGAGCCCCGGCGGCCGGGGGGGGGATACGCAGTATTTT. Amino acids: CASSLSPGGRGGDTQYF.

The chain recombines TRBV27 with TRBJ2-2; no clear D gene. Germline lookup yields CDR1 MNHEY and CDR2 SMNVEV (reference sequence). V was clipped by 5 bases and J by 0 bases, with 19 bases between them. CDR3 size: 18 residues. CDR3 sequence: CASSALFTKTPNTGELFF. CDR3 nucleotides: TGTGCCAGCAGTGCCCTATTTACTAAAACCCCGAACACCGGGGAGCTGTTTTTT.

Worth noting for this clone: Compared with germline, one end of the junction differs, possibly owing to a read error. The chain recombines TRBV7-9 with TRBJ2-7, with D uncertain. The germline gives CDR1 SEHNR, CDR2 FQNEAQ (reference sequence). There are 12 residues in the CDR3. The DNA of the CDR3 is TGTGCCAGCAGCTTAGTAGACGGTGGAAGAGAATTC. It encodes CASSLVDGGREF.

The chain employs TRBV4-1 and TRBJ2-5; 8 bases align to TRBD2. Unmatched junction bases numbered 6, after V lost 1 base and J lost 5 bases. Germline CDR1 is MGHRA and CDR2 is YSYEKL. The CDR3 has 15 residues. CDR3 in amino acids: CASSQVSGSGETQYF. The CDR3 region has the DNA TGCGCCAGCAGCCAAGTAAGCGGGAGTGGGGAGACCCAGTACTTC.

The CDR3 protein is CASSQGTSSGDNEQFF. CDR3 sequence (DNA): TGTGCCAGCAGCCAAGGAACGTCTAGCGGAGACAATGAGCAGTTCTTC. V and J are TRBV4-2 and TRBJ2-1; the match to TRBD2 covers 7 bases. This CDR3 has 16 residues. V lost 1 base and J lost 5; bases outside the gene matches: 8. Germline CDR1 is LGHNA and CDR2 is YNFKEQ.

The chain joins TRBV30 to TRBJ2-3; 13 bases line up with TRBD2. From germline, CDR1 is GTSNPN and CDR2 SVGIG (reference sequence). The CDR3 runs 16 residues. V lost 0 bases and J lost 6; bases outside the gene matches: 6. CDR3 loop: CAWSVGTSGTLDTQYF. For the CDR3, the DNA is TGTGCCTGGAGTGTCGGGACTAGCGGGACCCTGGATACGCAGTATTTT.

The V and J genes are TRBV29-1 and TRBJ2-1; tentatively, D is TRBD1 (5 bases). This CDR3 contains 13 residues. Germline V CDR1 and CDR2: SQVTM, ANQGSEA. Trimming pared 0 bases from V and 6 bases from J, leaving 9 bases between. CDR3 sequence: CSVEDQQGNEQFF. As DNA, the CDR3 is TGCAGCGTTGAAGATCAGCAGGGCAATGAGCAGTTCTTC.

The V and J genes are TRBV6-6 and TRBJ2-2; no definite D call. Trimming removed 7 bases at V and 6 bases at J, with 18 bases between. CDR1 is MNHNY, CDR2 SVGAGI, per germline (reference sequence). The CDR3 has 15 residues. The CDR3 nucleotides are TGTGCCAGCACAAAGCAATCCTTAAGGGCCGGGGAGCTGTTTTTT. This sequence encodes CASTKQSLRAGELFF.

This clone was recorded once. The chain carries TRBV4-1 and TRBJ1-5; D is uncertain. Trimming took off 0 bases at V and 5 bases at J, with 5 bases between the two ends. Germline V CDR1 and CDR2: MGHRA, YSYEKL. This CDR3 has 13 amino acids. CDR3 bases: TGCGCCAGCAGCCAAGATGTCGATCAGCCCCAGCATTTT. Encoded protein: CASSQDVDQPQHF.

The chain links TRBV7-8 to TRBJ2-4; 8 nucleotides line up with TRBD2. The ends lost 1 base at V and 7 bases at J; junction bases unmatched: 0. This CDR3 region has 13 residues. Germline loops: CDR1 SGHVS, CDR2 FQNEAQ. The CDR3 loop is CASSLERGNIQYF. The CDR3 DNA sequence: TGTGCCAGCAGCTTAGAGCGGGGGAACATTCAGTACTTC.

The rearrangement joins TRBV6-5 to TRBJ1-2; D not certain. The CDR3 consists of 16 residues. Trimming removed 0 bases at V and 3 bases at J, with 14 bases between. Germline CDR1 and CDR2: MNHEY and SVGAGI. The CDR3 sequence is CASSYSKTFGHYGYTF. The CDR3 DNA sequence: TGTGCCAGCAGTTACTCGAAAACCTTTGGACACTATGGCTACACCTTC.

The CDR3 DNA reads TGTGCCAGCAGCTCTACCGAACAGGGGAAGAATGGCTACACCTTC. Its translation: CASSSTEQGKNGYTF. The V call is TRBV7-9, the J call TRBJ1-2, with 7 bases that match TRBD1. Germline CDR1 and CDR2: SEHNR and FQNEAQ (reference sequence). With V trimmed by 4 bases and J by 6 bases, 11 bases remained unmatched. The CDR3 extends over 15 amino acids. Combining the CDR3 with reference TRBV7-9 and TRBJ1-2 gives the whole variable domain DTGVSQNPRHKITKRGQNVTFRCDPISEHNRLYWYRQTLGQGPEFLTYFQNEAQLEKSRLLSDRFSAERPKGSFSTLEIQRTEQGDSAMYLCASSSTEQGKNGYTFGSGTRLTVV.

The V call is TRBV5-6, the J call TRBJ2-3; no definite D call. V lost 1 base and J 3 bases, leaving 15 bases between the germline ends. Germline CDR1 SGHDT, CDR2 YYEEEE. The CDR3 runs to 16 residues. CDR3 amino acids: CASSLNSRPRTDTQYF. In DNA form, the CDR3 reads TGTGCCAGCAGCTTGAATTCGAGGCCCCGTACAGATACGCAGTATTTT.

Here the CDR3 DNA reads TGTGCCAGCAGTCCCCTCGGGACAGGTATTCTTTTTGGCAATCAGCCCCAGCATTTT. The encoded protein is CASSPLGTGILFGNQPQHF. The J gene is TRBJ1-5, the V gene TRBV27; 8 nucleotides match TRBD1. Losses at the gene ends were 5 bases for V and 2 bases for J; bases not matched to a gene: 17. From germline, CDR1 is MNHEY and CDR2 SMNVEV (reference sequence). CDR3 size: 19 residues.

This clone was seen only a few times. CDR3 protein: CASSRSGRGSYEQYF. The CDR3 coding sequence is TGTGCCAGCAGCCGTAGCGGGAGAGGTTCCTACGAGCAGTACTTC. The gene calls are TRBV7-2 and TRBJ2-7; 9 nucleotides match TRBD2. The CDR3 covers 15 residues. J lost 1 base, V lost 5 bases, and 6 bases had no gene match. CDR1 and CDR2 from the germline V gene are SGHTA and FQGNSA. The full variable domain, its missing parts supplied by reference TRBV7-2 and TRBJ2-7, is GAGVSQSPSNKVTEKGKDVELRCDPISGHTALYWYRQSLGQGLEFLIYFQGNSAPDKSGLPSDRFSAERTGGSVSTLTIQRTQQEDSAVYLCASSRSGRGSYEQYFGPGTRLTVT.

The V and J genes are TRBV14 and TRBJ2-2; 8 positions match TRBD1. Germline V lookup: CDR1 SGHDN, CDR2 FVKESK. The CDR3 has 16 amino acids. With 2 bases clipped from V and 1 base from J, the junction kept 3 bases outside the gene matches. CDR3 loop: CASSQIGQGNTGELFF. DNA of the CDR3: TGTGCCAGCAGCCAAATCGGACAGGGGAACACCGGGGAGCTGTTTTTT. Full variable domain (remainder filled in from reference TRBV14 and TRBJ2-2): EAGVTQFPSHSVIEKGQTVTLRCDPISGHDNLYWYRRVMGKEIKFLLHFVKESKQDESGMPNNRFLAERTGGTYSTLKVQPAELEDSGVYFCASSQIGQGNTGELFFGEGSRLTVL.

This chain joins TRBV29-1 and TRBJ2-5, with D perhaps being TRBD1 or TRBD2 (5 bases each). CDR1 SQVTM and CDR2 ANQGSEA come from the germline V gene. This CDR3 is 13 amino acids long. V lost 6 bases and J lost 1, with 12 bases in between. CDR3 bases: TGCAGCGTCGAGGGGACGGCCCAAGAGACCCAGTACTTC. It yields the protein CSVEGTAQETQYF.

The V gene is TRBV4-1, the J gene TRBJ2-1; 10 nucleotides match TRBD2. Germline values: CDR1 MGHRA, CDR2 YSYEKL. Unmatched junction bases numbered 15, after V lost 1 base and J lost 6 bases. This CDR3 spans 19 amino acids. CDR3 DNA: TGCGCCAGCAGCCAAGCCTCCAGCGGGAGGGAAATAAGGGGCAATGAGCAGTTCTTC. This sequence encodes CASSQASSGREIRGNEQFF.

The J gene is TRBJ2-2, the V gene TRBV28; 7 bases fit TRBD2. The CDR3 contains 14 residues. Germline V gene sequence: CDR1 MDHEN, CDR2 SYDVKM. V trimming: 5 bases; J trimming: 8 bases; junction bases outside the gene matches: 8. CDR3 region: CASSPAGLGGELFF. The CDR3 DNA follows: TGTGCCAGCAGTCCAGCGGGACTCGGGGGGGAGCTGTTTTTT. Variable domain in full (rest from reference TRBV28 and TRBJ2-2): DVKVTQSSRYLVKRTGEKVFLECVQDMDHENMFWYRQDPGLGLRLIYFSYDVKMKEKGDIPEGYSVSREKKERFSLILESASTNQTSMYLCASSPAGLGGELFFGEGSRLTVL.

This clone was seen a single time. The chain is built from TRBV11-2 and TRBJ1-5, with 8 bases fitting TRBD1. V gave up 4 bases and J gave up 3 bases; unmatched junction bases: 5. The germline gives CDR1 SGHAT, CDR2 FQNNGV. The CDR3 sequence is 15 residues long. For the CDR3, the DNA is TGTGCCAGCAGCTCCCAGACAGGGGACAATCAGCCCCAGCATTTT. Encoded protein: CASSSQTGDNQPQHF.

This chain uses TRBV11-2 with TRBJ2-1; 9 positions agree with TRBD1. J lost 2 bases, V lost 1 base, and 0 bases had no gene match. Germline V CDR1 and CDR2: SGHAT, FQNNGV. This CDR3 is built from 15 residues. CDR3 residues: CASSLGQGAYNEQFF. The CDR3 coding sequence is TGTGCCAGCAGCTTAGGACAGGGGGCCTACAATGAGCAGTTCTTC. Full variable domain (rest looked up from reference TRBV11-2 and TRBJ2-1): EAGVAQSPRYKIIEKRQSVAFWCNPISGHATLYWYQQILGQGPKLLIQFQNNGVVDDSQLPKDRFSAERLKGVDSTLKIQPAKLEDSAVYLCASSLGQGAYNEQFFGPGTRLTVL.

The rearrangement links TRBV28 to TRBJ1-1, with D possibly being TRBD1 (6 bases). CDR3 length equals 12 residues. The ends were cut back, 3 bases at V and 6 bases at J, with 8 bases in the middle. Germline CDR1 is MDHEN and CDR2 is SYDVKM. CDR3 sequence: CASSFQGPEAFF. CDR3 nucleotide sequence: TGTGCCAGCAGTTTCCAGGGGCCTGAAGCTTTCTTT.

This clone was found once. V usage is TRBV27 and J usage is TRBJ2-5; 13 nucleotides match TRBD2. V was clipped by 8 bases and J by 5 bases; unmatched bases: 8. Germline CDR1 is MNHEY and CDR2 is SMNVEV (reference sequence). The CDR3 sequence is 15 residues long. The CDR3 DNA reads TGTGCCAGCCGGACCGGGACTAGCGGGACGGAGACCCAGTACTTC. Its protein is CASRTGTSGTETQYF.

This rearrangement joins TRBV6-1 to TRBJ2-7, with 8 nucleotides matching TRBD1. Looked up from germline, CDR1 is MNHNS and CDR2 is SASEGT. The V and J ends lost 6 bases and 5 bases, in that order; junction bases with no gene match: 12. The CDR3 runs 15 residues. The CDR3 loop is CASREQQGALNEQYF. The CDR3 nucleotides read TGTGCCAGCAGGGAACAGCAGGGGGCTTTGAACGAGCAGTACTTC.

The chain combines TRBV30 with TRBJ2-3, with unresolved D. Between the trimmed V and J ends, which lost 2 bases and 4 bases, there was a span of 13 bases. The CDR3 length is 14 residues. Germline assignment: CDR1 GTSNPN and CDR2 SVGIG (reference sequence). The CDR3 DNA is TGTGCCTGGAGTCTCGGAAGGGATGCAGATACGCAGTATTTT. Protein sequence: CAWSLGRDADTQYF.

CDR3: CASSLGAGVYEQYF. CDR3 nucleotides: TGTGCCAGCAGTTTAGGGGCGGGGGTCTACGAGCAGTACTTC. The chain employs TRBV27 and TRBJ2-7; 7 nucleotides agree with TRBD2. CDR3 length: 14 amino acids. Per the germline V gene, CDR1 is MNHEY and CDR2 is SMNVEV (reference sequence). V lost 2 bases and J lost 3; bases outside the gene matches: 4.

The genes are TRBV12-5 and TRBJ1-2; D not certain. CDR3 size: 18 residues. V dropped 5 bases and J dropped 7 bases, with 29 bases sitting between them. Looked up from germline, CDR1 is LGHNT and CDR2 is FRNRAP. DNA of the CDR3: TGTGCTAGTGGTCCACAAGATAGCCCGGATCTTTCGGTTGGTGGCTACACCTTC. Its protein product is CASGPQDSPDLSVGGYTF.

In this sample, this clone turned up once. The chain is built from TRBV9 and TRBJ2-1, with 8 bases identical to TRBD1. The V segment lost 4 bases and the J segment 7 bases; nucleotides outside the gene matches: 10. The CDR3 is made up of 15 amino acids. Germline V gene data show CDR1 as SGDLS and CDR2 as YYNGEE. The CDR3: CASSFGGQELNEQFF. In DNA form, the CDR3 reads TGTGCCAGCAGCTTCGGGGGACAGGAGCTTAATGAGCAGTTCTTC.

CDR3 residues: CASSLAPTGSSYNEQFF. The CDR3 coding sequence is TGTGCCAGCAGCTTAGCCCCAACAGGGTCTTCCTACAATGAGCAGTTCTTC. The chain couples TRBV7-6 to TRBJ2-1; D perhaps matches TRBD1 (6 bases). Germline CDR1 is SGHVS and CDR2 is FNYEAQ. The CDR3 runs to 17 residues. V was pared by 0 bases and J by 1 base, with 13 bases between.

This clone has just a few counts. The chain combines TRBV20-1 with TRBJ1-1; D call uncertain. The CDR3 sequence is 11 residues long. Germline V CDR1 and CDR2: DFQATT, SNEGSKA (reference sequence). Trimming took off 2 bases at V and 8 bases at J, with 9 bases between the two ends. In DNA form, the CDR3 reads TGCAGTGCTAGACAGGACGCAGAAGCTTTCTTT. This gives the protein CSARQDAEAFF.